The 13 T cell receptor beta chains below all came from one sample that was sequenced in a study of identical twins. A single record per CDR3 protein comes from TCRdb applying MiXCR to the 5' RACE reads. The sample lists 1,800,000 or so distinct CDR3 sequences; about 32% were seen once. The material sequenced was cord blood. The receptors derive from a newborn girl in good health.

The J gene is TRBJ2-7, the V gene TRBV2, with 10 bases fitting TRBD2. V was pared by 2 bases and J by 7 bases, with 8 bases of the junction left unmatched. This CDR3 is 15 amino acids long. The germline CDR1 and CDR2 sequences are SNHLY and FYNNEI. CDR3 coding DNA: TGTGCCAGCAGTGAAAGCGGGAGGGCTTCCAATGAGCAGTACTTC. Its protein is CASSESGRASNEQYF.

The chain uses TRBV28 and TRBJ1-5; maybe TRBD1 (5 bases). V was pared by 7 bases and J by 0 bases, with 13 bases between. The CDR3 length is 15 residues. Germline CDR1 and CDR2: MDHEN and SYDVKM. Here the CDR3 reads CASTPGGNSNQPQHF. In DNA, the CDR3 is TGTGCCAGCACCCCGGGGGGGAATAGCAATCAGCCCCAGCATTTT.

The rearrangement uses TRBV6-2 or TRBV6-3 and TRBJ1-2; 11 bases fit TRBD1. With V trimmed by 4 bases and J by 6 bases, 13 bases remained unmatched. Looked up from germline, CDR1 is MNHEY and CDR2 is SVGEGT. The CDR3 loop spans 17 amino acids. CDR3 residues: CASSSLIGQGAQNGYTF. The CDR3, as DNA: TGTGCCAGCAGTTCCCTCATTGGACAGGGGGCGCAAAATGGCTACACCTTC.

This rearrangement joins TRBV25-1 to TRBJ2-3; TRBD1 agrees at 9 bases. The germline CDR1 and CDR2 sequences are MGHDK and SYGVNS. Trimming removed 4 bases from V and 7 bases from J; junction bases left unmatched: 9. This CDR3 has 15 residues. For the CDR3, the DNA is TGTGCCAGCAGTGGATTAGGGACAGGGAGGAATACGCAGTATTTT. Protein product: CASSGLGTGRNTQYF.

V gene TRBV9 combines with J gene TRBJ2-5, with 8 bases that match TRBD2. Germline assignment: CDR1 SGDLS and CDR2 YYNGEE. The CDR3 has 15 amino acids. V was clipped by 3 bases and J by 11 bases; unmatched bases: 15. The CDR3 spells CASSAGTRAGNEQYF. DNA of the CDR3: TGTGCCAGCAGCGCCGGGACTAGGGCGGGCAATGAGCAGTACTTC. The whole variable domain, remainder taken from reference TRBV9 and TRBJ2-5, is DSGVTQTPKHLITATGQRVTLRCSPRSGDLSVYWYQQSLDQGLQFLIQYYNGEERAKGNILERFSAQQFPDLHSELNLSSLELGDSALYFCASSAGTRAGNEQYFGPGTRLLVL.

This clonotype was recorded a few times. The J gene is TRBJ1-2, the V gene TRBV28; D uncertain. Between the trimmed V and J ends, which lost 6 bases and 4 bases, there was a span of 12 bases. Germline V lookup: CDR1 MDHEN, CDR2 SYDVKM. The CDR3 totals 13 residues. This CDR3 reads CASRAGRTYGYTF. CDR3 DNA sequence: TGTGCCAGCAGGGCCGGACGGACCTATGGCTACACCTTC.

The genes are TRBV18 and TRBJ1-1, with 9 bases matching TRBD1. CDR1 and CDR2 from the germline V gene are KGHSH and LQKENI. The CDR3 is 14 residues long. The V and J ends lost 5 bases and 3 bases, in that order; junction bases with no gene match: 4. This chain's CDR3 is CASSIRTGDTEAFF. In DNA form, the CDR3 reads TGTGCCAGCTCAATCCGGACAGGGGACACTGAAGCTTTCTTT. Together with reference TRBV18 and TRBJ1-1, the CDR3 gives the full variable domain: NAGVMQNPRHLVRRRGQEARLRCSPMKGHSHVYWYRQLPEEGLKFMVYLQKENIIDESGMPKERFSAEFPKEGPSILRIQQVVRGDSAAYFCASSIRTGDTEAFFGQGTRLTVV.

This chain uses TRBV6-1 with TRBJ2-3; TRBD2 might be the D (6 bases). The CDR3 totals 15 residues. In germline, CDR1 is MNHNS, CDR2 SASEGT. The V end lost 0 bases, the J end lost 4 bases, and 11 bases lay between the germline ends. The chain's CDR3 is CASSEAASAADTQYF. As DNA, the CDR3 is TGTGCCAGCAGTGAAGCTGCTAGCGCCGCAGATACGCAGTATTTT.

This clonotype was detected ten times or more. The J gene is TRBJ2-3, the V gene TRBV20-1, with D possibly being TRBD2 (5 bases). The CDR3 length is 16 residues. Trimming took 0 bases from V and 1 from J, leaving 14 bases between them. The V gene's germline CDR1 is DFQATT and CDR2 SNEGSKA (reference sequence). The CDR3 DNA follows: TGCAGTGCTAGAGATCTGCCCCGGAGGCGCACAGATACGCAGTATTTT. Encoded protein: CSARDLPRRRTDTQYF.

The chain uses TRBV5-1 and TRBJ2-3; maybe TRBD1 (6 bases). CDR3 length: 16 amino acids. Germline V gene lookup returns CDR1 SGHRS and CDR2 YFSETQ. The germline V and J ends were trimmed by 0 bases and 2 bases, with 13 bases remaining between them. The CDR3 DNA reads as TGCGCCAGCAGCTTGGATGGGGGCCCCCACACAGATACGCAGTATTTT. It encodes CASSLDGGPHTDTQYF.

This clonotype was detected ten times or more. The V gene is TRBV20-1, the J gene TRBJ2-7; D gene unclear. V was clipped by 3 bases and J by 5 bases, with 11 bases between them. Germline loops: CDR1 DFQATT, CDR2 SNEGSKA (reference sequence). The CDR3 is 12 residues long. The CDR3 sequence: CSARVLGDEQYF. The CDR3 nucleotides are TGCAGTGCTAGGGTTTTAGGCGACGAGCAGTACTTC.

This clonotype was counted a few times. The J gene is TRBJ2-3, the V gene TRBV29-1; TRBD1 agrees at 9 bases. Looked up from germline, CDR1 is SQVTM and CDR2 is ANQGSEA. This CDR3 has 14 residues. V was clipped by 5 bases and J by 0 bases; unmatched bases: 3. The CDR3 is CSVTTGGSTDTQYF. CDR3 sequence (DNA): TGCAGCGTTACTACAGGGGGCAGCACAGATACGCAGTATTTT.

In this sample, this clonotype turned up a few times. The chain recombines TRBV7-6 with TRBJ2-7; TRBD2 matches 10 bases. Germline CDR1 reads SGHVS; CDR2 reads FNYEAQ. The J segment lost 0 bases and the V segment lost 2 bases, leaving 4 bases of the junction unmatched. CDR3 size: 16 residues. Here the CDR3 DNA reads TGTGCCAGCAGCTTACTAGCGGGAGCCAACTCCTACGAGCAGTACTTC. It codes for CASSLLAGANSYEQYF.